The 19 T cell receptor beta chains listed next were all sequenced from one sample in a study of T cells in Graves' hyperthyroidism and ophthalmopathy. Amplification yielded TCR beta CDR3 regions, with RNA transcripts as the source. A first-round RT-PCR of the TCR CDR3 used the HTBI primer set. TCRdb passed the multiplex PCR reads through MiXCR, listing each CDR3 protein once. Of around 500,000 distinct CDR3 sequences in the sample, 12% to 15% were seen once. Sample: blood. The receptors here all came from a woman aged 40 to 50 with Graves' hyperthyroidism.

Note on this clonotype: A read error may be the cause here, since a much bigger clone is one base away. This chain uses TRBV7-9 with TRBJ2-7; 11 bases agree with TRBD1. The V gene's germline CDR1 is SEHNR and CDR2 FQNEAQ (reference sequence). This CDR3 contains 14 residues. V lost 5 bases and J lost 9; bases outside the gene matches: 9. The CDR3 sequence: CASSPGQGASTQYF. The CDR3 DNA reads as TGTGCCAGCAGCCCCGGACAGGGGGCTAGCACGCAGTACTTC.

This clonotype came up a few times. This rearrangement joins TRBV27 to TRBJ2-5; the D gene is possibly TRBD2 (6 bases). V dropped 4 bases and J dropped 1 base, with 13 bases sitting between them. The CDR3 has 15 amino acids. Germline values: CDR1 MNHEY, CDR2 SMNVEV (reference sequence). The CDR3 region is CASSSPRDFQETQYF. The DNA of the CDR3 is TGTGCCAGCAGTTCCCCGCGGGACTTCCAAGAGACCCAGTACTTC.

The chain joins TRBV12-3 or TRBV12-4 to TRBJ2-1, with 12 bases lining up with TRBD1. J lost 8 bases, V lost 5 bases, and 10 bases had no gene match. The CDR3 has 16 amino acids. The CDR3 sequence: CASSTGTGGWNHEQFF. The CDR3 DNA is TGTGCCAGCAGTACCGGGACAGGGGGCTGGAACCATGAGCAGTTCTTC.

The V and J genes are TRBV28 and TRBJ1-5, with 7 bases matching TRBD1. From germline, CDR1 is MDHEN and CDR2 SYDVKM. Losses at the gene ends were 5 bases for V and 2 bases for J; bases not matched to a gene: 6. The CDR3 covers 15 residues. CDR3 sequence reads: CASSTGGQGNQPQHF. As DNA, the CDR3 is TGTGCCAGCAGTACTGGAGGACAGGGCAATCAGCCCCAGCATTTT.

This clonotype was picked up many times. The chain links TRBV28 to TRBJ2-7; 9 bases match TRBD2. The CDR3 consists of 14 residues. CDR1 MDHEN and CDR2 SYDVKM come from the germline V gene. V gave up 3 bases and J gave up 7 bases; unmatched junction bases: 7. CDR3 region: CASSLLAGSVEQYF. Written as DNA, the CDR3 is TGTGCCAGCAGTTTGCTAGCGGGGAGTGTTGAGCAGTACTTC.

Only a few counts were recorded for this clonotype. The chain employs TRBV20-1 and TRBJ2-1; TRBD2 matches 14 bases. J lost 7 bases, V lost 3 bases, and 26 bases had no gene match. This CDR3 is built from 22 residues. CDR1 is DFQATT, CDR2 SNEGSKA, per germline (reference sequence). This CDR3 reads CSASVLQGTSGSGWSRWNEQFF. Written as DNA, the CDR3 is TGCAGTGCTAGCGTTCTGCAGGGGACTAGCGGGAGCGGTTGGTCACGTTGGAATGAGCAGTTCTTC.

There are many counts of this clonotype. The chain uses TRBV20-1 and TRBJ2-3; D unresolved. Germline CDR1 reads DFQATT; CDR2 reads SNEGSKA (reference sequence). The CDR3 runs 14 residues. The germline V and J ends were trimmed by 2 bases and 0 bases, with 9 bases remaining between them. As DNA, the CDR3 is TGCAGTGCTAGACGGGTAACTAGCACAGATACGCAGTATTTT. Its protein is CSARRVTSTDTQYF.

The gene calls are TRBV20-1 and TRBJ1-4; 9 bases line up with TRBD1. The CDR3 runs to 15 residues. Trimming cost V 2 bases and J 7 bases; bases outside gene matches: 8. Germline V lookup: CDR1 DFQATT, CDR2 SNEGSKA (reference sequence). The CDR3 reads CSARTGTGLVEKLFF. The CDR3 nucleotides read TGCAGTGCTAGAACCGGGACAGGGTTGGTTGAAAAACTGTTTTTT.

This clonotype was recorded a few times. This chain joins TRBV20-1 and TRBJ1-1; D is ambiguous. Germline V gene lookup returns CDR1 DFQATT and CDR2 SNEGSKA (reference sequence). The CDR3 loop spans 13 amino acids. With 4 bases removed from V and 0 bases from J, the gap between germline ends came to 9 bases. The chain's CDR3 is CSANSQMNTEAFF. CDR3 coding DNA: TGCAGTGCTAACTCCCAGATGAACACTGAAGCTTTCTTT.

This clonotype was seen repeatedly, ten times or more. The chain combines TRBV11-2 with TRBJ2-7; TRBD1 aligns across 9 bases. The CDR3 runs to 14 residues. V lost 6 bases and J lost 1; bases outside the gene matches: 4. CDR1 and CDR2 from the germline V gene are SGHAT and FQNNGV. The CDR3 sequence: CASRLGTGSYEQYF. The CDR3 DNA is TGTGCCAGCAGGTTGGGGACAGGGTCCTACGAGCAGTACTTC.

This clonotype was detected many times. This sequence joins TRBV13 and TRBJ2-5; D gene unclear. The CDR3 totals 12 residues. The germline V gene has CDR1 PRHDT and CDR2 FYEKMQ (reference sequence). Trimming removed 0 bases at V and 4 bases at J, with 3 bases between. The CDR3 bases are TGTGCCAGCAGCTTAGGGCGAGAGACCCAGTACTTC. Translated: CASSLGRETQYF.

This clonotype occurred many times. This rearrangement joins TRBV19 to TRBJ2-7; 13 bases are a match to TRBD2. V shed 5 bases and J 4 bases; nucleotides not matched to a gene: 8. The germline gives CDR1 LNHDA, CDR2 SQIVND (reference sequence). CDR3 size: 16 residues. The CDR3 is CASSATRTSGSYEQYF. Here the CDR3 DNA reads TGTGCCAGTAGTGCCACCCGGACTAGCGGGAGTTACGAGCAGTACTTC.

This clonotype was counted only a few times. The rearrangement uses TRBV10-3 and TRBJ1-5, with D uncertain. The germline V gene encodes CDR1 ENHRY and CDR2 SYGVKD. The CDR3 consists of 14 residues. Trimming removed 2 bases at V and 5 bases at J, with 10 bases between. The DNA for the CDR3 is TGTGCCATCAGTGAGAAACGTGGGGATCAGCCCCAGCATTTT. Translating it yields CAISEKRGDQPQHF.

The CDR3, as DNA: TGTGCCAGCAGCCTCTCCCCGTCTGGCGAGCAGTACTTC. Amino acids: CASSLSPSGEQYF. The chain combines TRBV7-6 with TRBJ2-7; D unresolved. Germline lookup yields CDR1 SGHVS and CDR2 FNYEAQ. This CDR3 has 13 residues. Trimming removed 5 bases from V and 6 bases from J, with 14 bases in between.

This clonotype was counted only a few times. The V call is TRBV7-3, the J call TRBJ2-1; maybe TRBD2 (6 bases). The CDR3 runs 17 residues. Germline CDR1 is SGHTA and CDR2 is FQGTGA. The germline V and J ends were trimmed by 6 bases and 3 bases, with 21 bases remaining between them. The CDR3 DNA reads as TGTGCCAGCAGACGCGGAATCCGGGAGCACATCTACAATGAGCAGTTCTTC. The encoded protein is CASRRGIREHIYNEQFF.

This sequence joins TRBV7-9 and TRBJ2-1; 7 nucleotides align to TRBD1. V lost 5 bases to trimming and J lost 5 bases; unmatched junction nucleotides: 6. Germline values: CDR1 SEHNR, CDR2 FQNEAQ (reference sequence). The CDR3 is 14 residues long. This CDR3 is CASSPQGVHNEQFF. The CDR3 DNA reads as TGTGCCAGCAGCCCGCAGGGGGTTCACAATGAGCAGTTCTTC.

This clonotype has ten or more counts. The gene calls are TRBV4-1 and TRBJ1-5; 7 bases fit TRBD1. The CDR3 runs 14 residues. The ends lost 4 bases at V and 7 bases at J; junction bases unmatched: 7. Germline CDR1 reads MGHRA; CDR2 reads YSYEKL. Here the CDR3 reads CASSPTGRSQPQHF. CDR3 sequence (DNA): TGCGCCAGCAGCCCGACAGGGCGTTCACAGCCCCAGCATTTT.

This clonotype appeared a few times. V gene TRBV7-2 combines with J gene TRBJ1-5; perhaps TRBD1 as D (5 bases). The CDR3 has 15 amino acids. V was shortened by 3 bases and J by 0 bases, with 9 bases between the two germline ends. In germline, CDR1 is SGHTA, CDR2 FQGNSA. This chain's CDR3 is CASSFEGYSNQPQHF. In DNA, the CDR3 is TGTGCCAGCAGCTTCGAGGGGTATAGCAATCAGCCCCAGCATTTT.

The chain is built from TRBV7-9 and TRBJ2-7, with a possible D match to TRBD1 (5 bases). Germline lookup yields CDR1 SEHNR and CDR2 FQNEAQ (reference sequence). The V end lost 3 bases, the J end lost 5 bases, and 14 bases lay between the germline ends. This CDR3 has 14 residues. CDR3: CASSFSQGFNEQYF. In DNA form, the CDR3 reads TGTGCCAGCAGCTTTAGTCAGGGATTTAACGAGCAGTACTTC.